Sequencing of this T cell receptor beta chain was carried out in a study of T cells in Graves' hyperthyroidism and ophthalmopathy. On this clonotype itself: Antigen specificity is unknown.

Participants, patients aged 18 to 65, had newly diagnosed hyperthyroidism with a duration under 2 months. V lost 0 bases and J lost 3, with 9 bases in between. Germline-derived CDR1 and CDR2 are MGHRA and YSYEKL. The CDR3 extends over 15 amino acids. Amplification targeted TCR beta CDR3 regions from RNA transcripts. Researchers ran a first-round RT-PCR on the TCR CDR3 using the HTBI primer set. TCRdb re-called the multiplex PCR reads through MiXCR, storing one row per CDR3 protein. Of about 690,000 distinct CDR3 sequences listed, around 16% are singletons. Study-level findings and limits: In blood, most of the thyroid clonotypes expanded above 0.001 were also present.

The origin of this receptor is a man between 45 and 60 years old with Graves' hyperthyroidism. Sequencing was done on a sample of blood. The chain is built from TRBV4-1 and TRBJ1-5; no clear D. This CDR3 is CASSQESRINQPQHF. The CDR3 coding sequence is TGCGCCAGCAGCCAAGAGTCACGGATCAATCAGCCCCAGCATTTT.